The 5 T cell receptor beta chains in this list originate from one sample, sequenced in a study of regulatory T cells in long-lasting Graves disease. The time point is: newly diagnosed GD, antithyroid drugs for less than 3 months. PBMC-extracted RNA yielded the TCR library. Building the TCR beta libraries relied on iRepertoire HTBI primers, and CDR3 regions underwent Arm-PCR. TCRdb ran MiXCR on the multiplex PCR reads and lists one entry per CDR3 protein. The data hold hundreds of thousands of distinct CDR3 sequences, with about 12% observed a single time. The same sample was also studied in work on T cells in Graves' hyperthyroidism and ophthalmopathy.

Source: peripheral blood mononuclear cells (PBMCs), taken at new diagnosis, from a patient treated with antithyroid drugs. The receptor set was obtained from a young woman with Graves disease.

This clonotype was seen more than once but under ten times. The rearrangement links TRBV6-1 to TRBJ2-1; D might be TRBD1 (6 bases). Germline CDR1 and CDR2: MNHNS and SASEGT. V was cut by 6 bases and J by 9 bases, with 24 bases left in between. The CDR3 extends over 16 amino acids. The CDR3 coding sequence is TGTGCCAGCAGAACCTCCGGGACACATCTATATAGTGAGCAGTTCTTC. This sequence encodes CASRTSGTHLYSEQFF.

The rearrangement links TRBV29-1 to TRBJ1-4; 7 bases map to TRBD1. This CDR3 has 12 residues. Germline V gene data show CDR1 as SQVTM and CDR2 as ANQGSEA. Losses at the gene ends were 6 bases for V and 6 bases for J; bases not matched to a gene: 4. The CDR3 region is CSVGQTDEKLFF. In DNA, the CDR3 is TGCAGCGTGGGACAGACCGATGAAAAACTGTTTTTT.

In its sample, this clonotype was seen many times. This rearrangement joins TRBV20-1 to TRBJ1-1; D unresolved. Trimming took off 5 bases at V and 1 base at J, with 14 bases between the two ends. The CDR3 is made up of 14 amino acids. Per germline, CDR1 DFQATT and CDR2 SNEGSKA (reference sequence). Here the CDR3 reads CSASRGRPNTEAFF. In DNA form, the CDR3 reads TGCAGTGCTTCGCGGGGAAGGCCGAACACTGAAGCTTTCTTT.

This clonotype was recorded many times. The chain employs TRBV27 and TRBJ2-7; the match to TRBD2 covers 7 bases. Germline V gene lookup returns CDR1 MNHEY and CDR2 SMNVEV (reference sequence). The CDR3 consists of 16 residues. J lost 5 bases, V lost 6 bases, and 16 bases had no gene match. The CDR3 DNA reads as TGTGCCAGCAGCCCCCTGGCGGGAGATGTCTTCCACGAGCAGTACTTC. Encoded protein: CASSPLAGDVFHEQYF.

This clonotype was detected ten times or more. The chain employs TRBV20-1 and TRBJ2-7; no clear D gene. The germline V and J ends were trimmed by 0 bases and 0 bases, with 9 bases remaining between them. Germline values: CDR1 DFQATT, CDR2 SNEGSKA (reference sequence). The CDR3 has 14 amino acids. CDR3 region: CSARDSVSSYEQYF. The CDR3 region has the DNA TGCAGTGCTAGAGATTCCGTGAGCTCCTACGAGCAGTACTTC.